This T cell receptor (beta chain) was observed in a study of T cells in tuberculosis. Background on the study: CD1B tetramers identified T cells specific for mycobacterial lipid GMM. Broader study findings: Some low-affinity tetramer-binding T cells may be absent from this sample.

Sequencing of TCR-alpha and TCR-beta chains was unpaired. Measured with immunoSEQ multiplex PCR; TCRdb has only the in-frame clones, and not every one. This sample has roughly 61,000 clones, with 88% found just once. Trimming stripped 1 base from V and 2 bases from J, with 3 bases between. The CDR3 totals 14 residues. The germline V gene encodes CDR1 MGHRA and CDR2 YSYEKL. Thawed, overnight-rested PBMC were stained with GMM-loaded CD1B tetramer, viability dye and anti-CD3, then sorted. C32 glucose monomycolate from Rhodococcus equi was loaded onto the CD1B tetramers. Before cryopreservation, the sorted PBMC lost their CD14-expressing monocytes.

The sample taken for sequencing was CD1b-GMM tetramer-negative cells sorted from PBMCs. The source of this sequence is an adult woman with latent tuberculosis. The chain uses TRBV4-1 and TRBJ2-6; no firm D call. This CDR3 reads CASSQVTGANVLTF. In DNA, the CDR3 is TGCGCCAGCAGCCAAGTAACTGGGGCCAACGTCCTGACTTTC.